This entry describes one T cell receptor (beta chain). This entry comes from a study of CD8+CD57+ T cells in acquired aplastic anemia. About the study: Sorted CD4+ and CD8+ cells gave an average of approximately 3 ug of DNA.

CDR1 MNHNY and CDR2 SVGAGI come from the germline V gene (reference sequence). The CDR3 contains 14 residues. V lost 2 bases and J lost 6, with 10 bases in between. For CDR3 and TCR beta VDJ profiling, genomic DNA was the template used. In TCRdb, the reads were re-called with MiXCR into one record per CDR3 protein. This table holds about 180,000 distinct CDR3 sequences, around half found once. The sequenced patients had an expansion of CD8+CD57+ cells seen by flow cytometry. No therapy had been given to the patients at the time of blood sampling. The chain couples TRBV6-6 to TRBJ2-2; either TRBD1 or TRBD2 may fit D (5 bases each). The sequencing sample was made of sorted CD4+, CD8+, or CD8+CD57+ T cells (not recorded which) from PBMCs. The clonotype comes from a human donor with aplastic anemia. Written as DNA, the CDR3 is TGTGCCAGCAGTTACGGGGGAGCCGCCGGGGAGCTGTTTTTT. This codes for CASSYGGAAGELFF.